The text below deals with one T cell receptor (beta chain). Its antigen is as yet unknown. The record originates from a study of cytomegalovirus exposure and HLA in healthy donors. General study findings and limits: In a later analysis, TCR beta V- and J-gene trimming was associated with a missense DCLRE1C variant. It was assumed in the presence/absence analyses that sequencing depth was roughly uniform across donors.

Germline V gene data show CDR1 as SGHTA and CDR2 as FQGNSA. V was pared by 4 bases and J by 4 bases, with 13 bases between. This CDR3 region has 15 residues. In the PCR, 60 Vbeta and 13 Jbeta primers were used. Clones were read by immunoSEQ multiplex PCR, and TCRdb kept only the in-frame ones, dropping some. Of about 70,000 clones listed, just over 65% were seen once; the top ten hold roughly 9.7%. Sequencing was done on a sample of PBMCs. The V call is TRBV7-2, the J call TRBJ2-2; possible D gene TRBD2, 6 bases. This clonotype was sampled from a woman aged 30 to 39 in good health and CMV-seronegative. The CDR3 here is CASSSVPGSTGELFF. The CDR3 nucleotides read TGTGCCAGCAGCTCCGTTCCCGGGAGCACCGGGGAGCTGTTTTTT. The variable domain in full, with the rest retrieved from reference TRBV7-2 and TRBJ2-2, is GAGVSQSPSNKVTEKGKDVELRCDPISGHTALYWYRQSLGQGLEFLIYFQGNSAPDKSGLPSDRFSAERTGGSVSTLTIQRTQQEDSAVYLCASSSVPGSTGELFFGEGSRLTVL.